These 26 T cell receptor beta chains were sequenced from one sample in a study of blood T cell repertoires in COVID-19. Clones were read by immunoSEQ multiplex PCR, and TCRdb kept only the in-frame ones, dropping some. The data show about 260,000 clones, with approximately 90% seen just once and roughly 2.3% held by the top ten. The sequenced sample was PBMCs or T cells enriched from blood (not recorded which). The receptors here all came from a woman under 30 who had recovered from COVID-19.

V usage is TRBV28 and J usage is TRBJ1-5, with 8 bases aligning to TRBD1. The germline CDR1 and CDR2 sequences are MDHEN and SYDVKM. The CDR3 spans 15 residues. V gave up 7 bases and J gave up 3 bases; unmatched junction bases: 8. CDR3 in DNA: TGTGCCAGCACCCCGACAGGGGAGGACAATCAGCCCCAGCATTTT. It is translated as CASTPTGEDNQPQHF.

The rearrangement joins TRBV7-3 to TRBJ2-1; 15 bases agree with TRBD2. V lost 5 bases to trimming and J lost 1 base; unmatched junction nucleotides: 3. CDR3 length: 17 residues. Germline lookup yields CDR1 SGHTA and CDR2 FQGTGA. In nucleotides, the CDR3 is TGTGCCAGCAGCCCCGGGACTAGCGGGGGGTCCTACAATGAGCAGTTCTTC. Protein sequence: CASSPGTSGGSYNEQFF.

The rearrangement uses TRBV4-1 and TRBJ2-7; perhaps TRBD2 as D (5 bases). Trimming stripped 5 bases from V and 3 bases from J, with 17 bases between. The CDR3 consists of 15 residues. Germline V lookup: CDR1 MGHRA, CDR2 YSYEKL. CDR3 region: CASSKGASNFYEQYF. The CDR3 nucleotides read TGCGCCAGCAGCAAGGGAGCTAGCAATTTCTACGAGCAGTACTTC.

This chain links TRBV7-9 with TRBJ2-1; perhaps TRBD2 as D (5 bases). CDR3 length: 16 amino acids. Germline loops: CDR1 SEHNR, CDR2 FQNEAQ (reference sequence). The V end lost 0 bases, the J end lost 8 bases, and 17 bases lay between the germline ends. CDR3 region: CASSLALLASFDEQFF. As DNA, the CDR3 is TGTGCCAGCAGCTTAGCGCTCCTAGCCTCCTTTGATGAGCAGTTCTTC.

The chain has TRBV7-2 and TRBJ1-5; D unresolved. V lost 0 bases to trimming and J lost 7 bases, with 10 bases between them. The V gene's germline CDR1 is SGHTA and CDR2 FQGNSA. There are 14 residues in the CDR3. The CDR3 region has the DNA TGTGCCAGCAGCTTAGCGTCCAGGTCCCAGCCCCAGCATTTT. Its translation: CASSLASRSQPQHF.

This sequence joins TRBV7-9 and TRBJ1-6, with D possibly being TRBD1 (6 bases). CDR3 length: 15 amino acids. CDR1 and CDR2 from the germline V gene are SEHNR and FQNEAQ (reference sequence). Trimming removed 1 base from V and 13 bases from J, with 17 bases in between. CDR3 DNA: TGTGCCAGCAGCTTAGGTACAGGGCCAGGGGTTCCCCTCCACTTT. Protein product: CASSLGTGPGVPLHF.

V and J are TRBV6-5 and TRBJ2-3; D gene unclear. V gave up 5 bases and J gave up 9 bases, with 9 bases separating them. Germline V gene data show CDR1 as MNHEY and CDR2 as SVGAGI. This CDR3 comprises 11 residues. Here the CDR3 DNA reads TGTGCCAGCAGTCTTAAACAGACGCAGTATTTT. Its translation is CASSLKQTQYF.

The chain carries TRBV7-9 and TRBJ1-6; TRBD1 aligns across 8 bases. The V and J ends lost 1 base and 10 bases, in that order; junction bases with no gene match: 6. The CDR3 contains 15 residues. CDR1 and CDR2 (germline): SEHNR, FQNEAQ (reference sequence). CDR3 DNA: TGTGCCAGCAGCTTAGGGGGGACAGGAAGGTCACCCCTCCACTTT. This gives the protein CASSLGGTGRSPLHF.

The chain links TRBV7-9 to TRBJ2-1; 9 bases align to TRBD1. The CDR3 is made up of 15 amino acids. V shed 3 bases and J 6 bases; nucleotides not matched to a gene: 6. Germline assignment: CDR1 SEHNR and CDR2 FQNEAQ (reference sequence). In DNA, the CDR3 is TGTGCCAGCAGCTTCGGACAGGGGCAAGCCAATGAGCAGTTCTTC. Amino acids: CASSFGQGQANEQFF.

The chain couples TRBV6-6 to TRBJ2-7, with TRBD1 identical over 9 bases. This CDR3 has 16 amino acids. Germline assignment: CDR1 MNHNY and CDR2 SVGAGI (reference sequence). V was clipped by 5 bases and J by 5 bases; unmatched bases: 13. DNA for the CDR3: TGTGCCAGCAGTGGGATCGGGACAGGGTATACTGACGAGCAGTACTTC. Protein sequence: CASSGIGTGYTDEQYF.

The chain joins TRBV27 to TRBJ1-6; 7 bases match TRBD1. The CDR3 extends over 15 amino acids. CDR1 and CDR2 (germline): MNHEY, SMNVEV (reference sequence). V gave up 8 bases and J gave up 2 bases; unmatched junction bases: 6. The CDR3, as DNA: TGTGCCAGCCGATCAGGGGGGACCTATAATTCACCCCTCCACTTT. It codes for CASRSGGTYNSPLHF.

V gene TRBV6-5 combines with J gene TRBJ1-1; tentatively, D is TRBD1 (5 bases). The CDR3 consists of 13 residues. Per the germline V gene, CDR1 is MNHEY and CDR2 is SVGAGI. The V end was cut by 2 bases, the J end by 3 bases, with 7 bases between. CDR3 amino acids: CASSYHRYTEAFF. In DNA form, the CDR3 reads TGTGCCAGCAGTTACCACAGGTACACTGAAGCTTTCTTT.

The rearrangement links TRBV7-5 to TRBJ1-5; the listed D gene, TRBD1, was not tested against the DNA. TRBV7-5 is described as a pseudogene. This CDR3 has 19 amino acids. The CDR3 region has the DNA TGTGCCAGAAGCGTAACCCCCCGTAAGACAGACGATAGCAATCAGCCCCAGCATTTT. As protein: CARSVTPRKTDDSNQPQHF.

This sequence joins TRBV11-3 and TRBJ1-5; D possibly corresponds to TRBD1 (6 bases). Trimming cost V 5 bases and J 1 base, with 15 bases left between them. Looked up from germline, CDR1 is SGHNT and CDR2 is YENEEA. The CDR3 has 16 residues. The CDR3 protein is CASSPKGGRSNQPQHF. The DNA of the CDR3 is TGTGCCAGCAGCCCTAAAGGGGGTAGGAGCAATCAGCCCCAGCATTTT. Filled out from reference TRBV11-3 and TRBJ1-5, the complete variable domain reads EAGVVQSPRYKIIEKKQPVAFWCNPISGHNTLYWYLQNLGQGPELLIRYENEEAVDDSQLPKDRFSAERLKGVDSTLKIQPAELGDSAVYLCASSPKGGRSNQPQHFGDGTRLSIL.

This rearrangement joins TRBV6-5 to TRBJ2-2; possibly TRBD1 for D (6 bases). V lost 6 bases and J 7 bases, leaving 15 bases between the germline ends. CDR1 MNHEY and CDR2 SVGAGI come from the germline V gene. This CDR3 region has 14 residues. The CDR3 DNA is TGTGCCAGCAGCCAAGTACAGGGTGACGGGGAGCTGTTTTTT. As protein: CASSQVQGDGELFF.

The chain links TRBV5-1 to TRBJ2-5, with D maybe TRBD2 (5 bases). CDR3 size: 13 residues. V was pared by 0 bases and J by 4 bases, with 7 bases between. Germline CDR1 SGHRS, CDR2 YFSETQ. DNA of the CDR3: TGCGCCAGCAGCTTGGTAGAGGGAGAGACCCAGTACTTC. Protein sequence: CASSLVEGETQYF.

The chain couples TRBV7-3 to TRBJ2-3; D gene unclear. The CDR3 covers 12 residues. The V gene lost 5 bases and the J gene lost 6 bases, with 9 bases spanning the gap. Germline loops: CDR1 SGHTA, CDR2 FQGTGA. The CDR3 nucleotides are TGTGCCAGCAGCCCTGACGGGGATACGCAGTATTTT. It is translated as CASSPDGDTQYF.

With regard to this clone: The same CDR3 arises from other DNA sequences in this sample as well. The chain links TRBV5-1 to TRBJ2-3; 12 bases are shared with TRBD2. The V segment lost 2 bases and the J segment 3 bases; nucleotides outside the gene matches: 7. CDR1 SGHRS and CDR2 YFSETQ come from the germline V gene. This CDR3 contains 17 residues. The CDR3 DNA follows: TGCGCCAGCAGCTTTACGTCACTAGCGGGGGGTACAGATACGCAGTATTTT. The encoded protein is CASSFTSLAGGTDTQYF.

This clone was recorded only once. This rearrangement joins TRBV11-3 to TRBJ2-5, with TRBD2 identical over 8 bases. CDR3 size: 19 residues. Germline V gene lookup returns CDR1 SGHNT and CDR2 YENEEA. Losses at the gene ends were 0 bases for V and 4 bases for J; bases not matched to a gene: 16. The CDR3 DNA sequence: TGTGCCAGCAGCTTAGAATGTGCGGACGGGGGGGCTTTCGGAGAGACCCAGTACTTC. This gives the protein CASSLECADGGAFGETQYF.

V gene TRBV5-1 combines with J gene TRBJ1-1; no clear D. V was pared by 4 bases and J by 4 bases, with 14 bases between. This CDR3 spans 14 amino acids. The germline CDR1 and CDR2 sequences are SGHRS and YFSETQ. The CDR3 bases are TGCGCCAGCAGCAACCAAGGAGAAATCACTGAAGCTTTCTTT. Translation: CASSNQGEITEAFF.

The count of this clone is one. This chain links TRBV19 with TRBJ1-5, with TRBD1 as a possible D gene (6 bases). Germline V lookup: CDR1 LNHDA, CDR2 SQIVND (reference sequence). The V end was cut by 6 bases, the J end by 3 bases, with 15 bases between. This CDR3 is built from 15 residues. CDR3 amino acids: CASRKTDRYNQPQHF. As DNA, the CDR3 is TGTGCCAGTAGAAAAACGGACAGATACAATCAGCCCCAGCATTTT. Based on the CDR3 plus reference TRBV19 and TRBJ1-5, the full variable domain is DGGITQSPKYLFRKEGQNVTLSCEQNLNHDAMYWYRQDPGQGLRLIYYSQIVNDFQKGDIAEGYSVSREKKESFPLTVTSAQKNPTAFYLCASRKTDRYNQPQHFGDGTRLSIL.

This sequence joins TRBV5-6 and TRBJ1-2; D uncertain. The germline CDR1 and CDR2 sequences are SGHDT and YYEEEE. V was cut by 0 bases and J by 4 bases, with 13 bases left in between. The CDR3 consists of 15 residues. CDR3 coding DNA: TGTGCCAGCAGCTTGGACGTGGCAGGTCTCTATGGCTACACCTTC. Amino acids: CASSLDVAGLYGYTF. Together with reference TRBV5-6 and TRBJ1-2, the CDR3 gives the full variable domain: DAGVTQSPTHLIKTRGQQVTLRCSPKSGHDTVSWYQQALGQGPQFIFQYYEEEERQRGNFPDRFSGHQFPNYSSELNVNALLLGDSALYLCASSLDVAGLYGYTFGSGTRLTVV.

This sequence joins TRBV7-2 and TRBJ1-5; D is ambiguous. Trimming shortened V by 5 bases and J by 7 bases, and 18 bases separated the two germline ends. Germline CDR1 SGHTA, CDR2 FQGNSA. The CDR3 is made up of 15 amino acids. CDR3 coding DNA: TGTGCCAGCAGCCCCGGAGTCAGAGGAGAGCAGCCCCAGCATTTT. Amino acid sequence: CASSPGVRGEQPQHF.

This clone has a handful of counts. V usage is TRBV2 and J usage is TRBJ2-2, with no clear D. With 7 bases removed from V and 0 bases from J, the gap between germline ends came to 9 bases. The CDR3 length is 14 residues. CDR1 and CDR2 from the germline V gene are SNHLY and FYNNEI. The CDR3 DNA follows: TGTGCCAGCACCTTGTTCGCGAACACCGGGGAGCTGTTTTTT. This gives the protein CASTLFANTGELFF.

The V call is TRBV6-2 or TRBV6-3, the J call TRBJ2-5; TRBD1 might be the D (7 bases). This CDR3 is built from 15 residues. Looked up from germline, CDR1 is MNHEY and CDR2 is SVGEGT. V was pared by 3 bases and J by 4 bases, with 15 bases between. The CDR3 spells CASSYTGEASETQYF. CDR3 DNA: TGTGCCAGCAGTTATACAGGGGAGGCCTCAGAGACCCAGTACTTC.

This chain links TRBV10-3 with TRBJ1-4, with 7 bases lining up with TRBD1. V gave up 2 bases and J gave up 8 bases; unmatched junction bases: 11. This CDR3 region has 16 residues. The germline CDR1 and CDR2 sequences are ENHRY and SYGVKD. This CDR3 is CAISEGRRGQGEKLFF. The CDR3 DNA is TGTGCCATCAGTGAGGGACGGAGGGGGCAAGGAGAAAAACTGTTTTTT.